This T cell receptor (beta chain) was captured by sequencing in a study of T cell repertoires in cytomegalovirus infection. Study-wide results and caveats: Frequencies of public TCR beta families were cumulated, and this identified carriers of CMV plus the relevant HLA.

TCRdb recomputed calls from the reads with MiXCR, one row per CDR3 protein. The sample carries 830,000 or so distinct CDR3 sequences, roughly 33% recorded once. As to this clonotype: Antigen unknown.

With V trimmed by 4 bases and J by 2 bases, 10 bases remained unmatched. This CDR3 has 16 residues. CDR1 and CDR2 from the germline V gene are MNHEY and SVGEGT. V and J are TRBV6-2 or TRBV6-3 and TRBJ1-1; TRBD1 matches at 7 bases. The receptor was isolated from a human donor in good health (CMV status not recorded). Some clones in this sample may be carry-over from other donors' samples. The material was cultured CD8+ T cells from PBMCs, obtained from culture after CMV antigen stimulation. This chain's CDR3 is CASSFDRANGNTEAFF. The CDR3 region has the DNA TGTGCCAGCAGTTTTGACAGGGCTAATGGAAACACTGAAGCTTTCTTT.